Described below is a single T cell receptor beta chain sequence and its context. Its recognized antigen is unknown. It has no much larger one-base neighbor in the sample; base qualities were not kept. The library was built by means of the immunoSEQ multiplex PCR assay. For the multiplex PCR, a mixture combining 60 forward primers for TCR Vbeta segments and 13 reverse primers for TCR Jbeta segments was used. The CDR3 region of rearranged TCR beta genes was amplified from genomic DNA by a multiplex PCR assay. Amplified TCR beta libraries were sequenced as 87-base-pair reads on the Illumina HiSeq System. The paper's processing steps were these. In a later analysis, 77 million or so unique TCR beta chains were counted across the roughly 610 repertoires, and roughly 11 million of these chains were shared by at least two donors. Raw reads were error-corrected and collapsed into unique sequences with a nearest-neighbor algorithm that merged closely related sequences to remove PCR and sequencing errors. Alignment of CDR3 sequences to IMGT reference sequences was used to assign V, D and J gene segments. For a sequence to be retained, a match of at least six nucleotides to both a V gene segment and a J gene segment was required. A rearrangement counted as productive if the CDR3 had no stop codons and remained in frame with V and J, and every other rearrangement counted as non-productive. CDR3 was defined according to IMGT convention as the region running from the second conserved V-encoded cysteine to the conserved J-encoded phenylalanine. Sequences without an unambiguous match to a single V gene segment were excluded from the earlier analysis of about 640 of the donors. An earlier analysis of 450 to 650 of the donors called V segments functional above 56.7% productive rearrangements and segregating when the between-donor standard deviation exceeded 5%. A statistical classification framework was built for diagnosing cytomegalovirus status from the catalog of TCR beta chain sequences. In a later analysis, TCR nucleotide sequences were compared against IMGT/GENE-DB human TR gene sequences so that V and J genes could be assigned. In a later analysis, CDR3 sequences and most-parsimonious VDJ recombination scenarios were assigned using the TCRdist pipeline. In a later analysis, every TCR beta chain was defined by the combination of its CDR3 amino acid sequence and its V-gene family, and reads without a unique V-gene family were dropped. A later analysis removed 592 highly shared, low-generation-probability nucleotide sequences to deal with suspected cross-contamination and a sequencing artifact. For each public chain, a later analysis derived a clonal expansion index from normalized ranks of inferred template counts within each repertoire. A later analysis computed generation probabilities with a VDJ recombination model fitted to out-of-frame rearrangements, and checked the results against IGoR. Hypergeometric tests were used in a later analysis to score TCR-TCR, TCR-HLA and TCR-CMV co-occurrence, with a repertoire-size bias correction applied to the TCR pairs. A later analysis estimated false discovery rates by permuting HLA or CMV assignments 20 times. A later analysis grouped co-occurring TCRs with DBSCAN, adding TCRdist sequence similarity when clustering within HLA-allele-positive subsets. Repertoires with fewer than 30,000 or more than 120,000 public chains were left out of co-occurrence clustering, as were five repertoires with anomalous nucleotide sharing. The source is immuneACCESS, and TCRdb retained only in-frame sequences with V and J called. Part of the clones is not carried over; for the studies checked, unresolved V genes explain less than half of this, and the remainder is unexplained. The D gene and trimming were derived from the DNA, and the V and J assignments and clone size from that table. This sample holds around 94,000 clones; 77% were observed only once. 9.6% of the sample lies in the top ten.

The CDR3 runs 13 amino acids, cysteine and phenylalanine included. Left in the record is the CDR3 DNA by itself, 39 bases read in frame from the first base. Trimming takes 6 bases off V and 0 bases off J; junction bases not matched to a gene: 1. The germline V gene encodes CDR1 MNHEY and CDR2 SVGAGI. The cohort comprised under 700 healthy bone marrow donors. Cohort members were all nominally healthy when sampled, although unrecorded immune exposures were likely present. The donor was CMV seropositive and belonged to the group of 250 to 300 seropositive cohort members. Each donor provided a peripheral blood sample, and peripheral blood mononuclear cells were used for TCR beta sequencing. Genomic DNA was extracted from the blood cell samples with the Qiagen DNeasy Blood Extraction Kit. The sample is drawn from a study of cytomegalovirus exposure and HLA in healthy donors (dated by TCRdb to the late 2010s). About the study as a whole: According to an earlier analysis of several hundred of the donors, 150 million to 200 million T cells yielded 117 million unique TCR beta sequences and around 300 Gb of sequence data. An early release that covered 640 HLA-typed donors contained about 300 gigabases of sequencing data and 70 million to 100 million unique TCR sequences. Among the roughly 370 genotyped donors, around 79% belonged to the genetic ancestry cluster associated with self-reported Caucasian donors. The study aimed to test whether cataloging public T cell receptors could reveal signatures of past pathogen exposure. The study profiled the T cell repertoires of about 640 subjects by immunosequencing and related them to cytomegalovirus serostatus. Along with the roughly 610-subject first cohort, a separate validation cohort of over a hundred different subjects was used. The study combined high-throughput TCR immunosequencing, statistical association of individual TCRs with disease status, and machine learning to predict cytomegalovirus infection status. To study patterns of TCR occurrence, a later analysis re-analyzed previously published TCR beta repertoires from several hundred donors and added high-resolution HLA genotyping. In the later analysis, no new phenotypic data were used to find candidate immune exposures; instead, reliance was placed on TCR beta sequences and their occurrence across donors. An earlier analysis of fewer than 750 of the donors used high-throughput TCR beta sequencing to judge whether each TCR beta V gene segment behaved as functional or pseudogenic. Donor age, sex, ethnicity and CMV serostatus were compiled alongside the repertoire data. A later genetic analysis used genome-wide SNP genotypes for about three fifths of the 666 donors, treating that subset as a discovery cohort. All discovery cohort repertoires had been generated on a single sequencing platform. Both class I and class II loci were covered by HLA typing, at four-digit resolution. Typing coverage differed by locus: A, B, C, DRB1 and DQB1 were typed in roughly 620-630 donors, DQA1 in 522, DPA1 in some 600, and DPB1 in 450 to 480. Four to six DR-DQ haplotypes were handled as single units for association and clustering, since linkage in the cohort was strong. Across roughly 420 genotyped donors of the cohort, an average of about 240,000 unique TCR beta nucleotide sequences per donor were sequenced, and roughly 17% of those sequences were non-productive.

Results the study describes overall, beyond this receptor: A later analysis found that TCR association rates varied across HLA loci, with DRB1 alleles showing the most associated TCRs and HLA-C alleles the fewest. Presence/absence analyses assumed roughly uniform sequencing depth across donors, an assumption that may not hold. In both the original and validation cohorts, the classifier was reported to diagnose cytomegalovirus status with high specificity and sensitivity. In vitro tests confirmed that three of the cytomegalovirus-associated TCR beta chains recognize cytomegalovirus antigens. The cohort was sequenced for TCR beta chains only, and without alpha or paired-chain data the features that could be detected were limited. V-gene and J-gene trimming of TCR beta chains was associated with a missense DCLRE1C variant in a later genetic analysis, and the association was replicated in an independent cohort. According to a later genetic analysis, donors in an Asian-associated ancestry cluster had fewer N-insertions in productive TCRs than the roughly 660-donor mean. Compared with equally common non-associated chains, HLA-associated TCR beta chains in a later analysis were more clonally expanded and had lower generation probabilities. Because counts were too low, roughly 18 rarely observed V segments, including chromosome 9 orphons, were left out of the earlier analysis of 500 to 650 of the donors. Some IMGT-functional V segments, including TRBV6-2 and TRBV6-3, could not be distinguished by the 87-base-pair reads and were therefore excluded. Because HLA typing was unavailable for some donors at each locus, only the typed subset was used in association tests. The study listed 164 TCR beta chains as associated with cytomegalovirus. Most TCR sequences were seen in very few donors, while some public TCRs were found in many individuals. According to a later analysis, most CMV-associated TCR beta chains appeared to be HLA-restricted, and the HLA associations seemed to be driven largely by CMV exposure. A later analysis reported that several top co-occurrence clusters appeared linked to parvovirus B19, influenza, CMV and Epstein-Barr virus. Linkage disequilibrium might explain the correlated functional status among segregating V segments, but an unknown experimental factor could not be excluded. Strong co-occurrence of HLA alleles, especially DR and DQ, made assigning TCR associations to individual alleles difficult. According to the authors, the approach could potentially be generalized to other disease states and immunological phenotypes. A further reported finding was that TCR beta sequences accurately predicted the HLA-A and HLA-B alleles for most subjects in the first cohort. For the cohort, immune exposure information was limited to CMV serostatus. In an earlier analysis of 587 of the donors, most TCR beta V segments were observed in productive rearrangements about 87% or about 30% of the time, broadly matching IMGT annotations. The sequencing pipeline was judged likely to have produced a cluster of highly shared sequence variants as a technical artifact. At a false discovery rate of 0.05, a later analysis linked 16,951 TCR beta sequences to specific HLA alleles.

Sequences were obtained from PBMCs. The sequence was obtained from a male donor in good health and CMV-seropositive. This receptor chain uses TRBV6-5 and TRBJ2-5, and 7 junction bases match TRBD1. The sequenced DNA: TGTGCCAGCAGGACAGGGTACCAAGAGACCCAGTACTTC. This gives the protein CASRTGYQETQYF.